These 3 T cell receptor beta chains were sequenced from one sample in a study of control samples from healthy donors and cancer patients. Sequencing was performed with immunoSEQ multiplex PCR; in TCRdb, only in-frame clones are kept and a portion is missing. The sample records about 190,000 clones, about 90% being singletons. Sequencing was performed on blood. These receptors all come from a young man in good health.

V is TRBV5-5 and J is TRBJ2-7; 7 bases are a match to TRBD1. The trim removed 3 bases at V and 0 bases at J, leaving 9 bases unmatched. The CDR3 loop spans 16 amino acids. Germline assignment: CDR1 SGHKS and CDR2 YYEKEE (reference sequence). CDR3 sequence: CASSSRTGEGSYEQYF. DNA of the CDR3: TGTGCCAGCAGCTCGAGAACAGGGGAAGGCTCCTACGAGCAGTACTTC. Full variable domain (remainder filled in from reference TRBV5-5 and TRBJ2-7): DAGVTQSPTHLIKTRGQQVTLRCSPISGHKSVSWYQQVLGQGPQFIFQYYEKEERGRGNFPDRFSARQFPNYSSELNVNALLLGDSALYLCASSSRTGEGSYEQYFGPGTRLTVT.

The chain employs TRBV5-1 and TRBJ1-4; D remains unclear. Per germline, CDR1 SGHRS and CDR2 YFSETQ. With 4 bases removed from V and 8 bases from J, the gap between germline ends came to 21 bases. This CDR3 contains 16 residues. This CDR3 is CASSPKDGNGGEKLFF. CDR3 DNA: TGCGCCAGCAGCCCCAAAGACGGAAACGGTGGGGAAAAACTGTTTTTT.

CDR3 nucleotides: TGTGCCAGCAGCTTGAGGAGTGGTGTAAAAAACATTCAGTACTTC. Residues: CASSLRSGVKNIQYF. This sequence joins TRBV7-8 and TRBJ2-4; D remains unclear. V lost 3 bases and J lost 4, with 13 bases in between. The germline V gene has CDR1 SGHVS and CDR2 FQNEAQ. The CDR3 length is 15 residues.